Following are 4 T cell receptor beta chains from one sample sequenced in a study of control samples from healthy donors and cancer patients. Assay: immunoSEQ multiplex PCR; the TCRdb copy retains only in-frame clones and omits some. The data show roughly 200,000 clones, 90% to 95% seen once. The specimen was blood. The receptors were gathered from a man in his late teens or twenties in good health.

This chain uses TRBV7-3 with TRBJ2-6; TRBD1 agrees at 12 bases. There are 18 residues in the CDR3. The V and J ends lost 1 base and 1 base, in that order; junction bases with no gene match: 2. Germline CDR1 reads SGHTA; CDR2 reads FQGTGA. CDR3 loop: CASSLKGQGASGANVLTF. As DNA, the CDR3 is TGTGCCAGCAGCTTAAAGGGACAGGGGGCATCTGGGGCCAACGTCCTGACTTTC.

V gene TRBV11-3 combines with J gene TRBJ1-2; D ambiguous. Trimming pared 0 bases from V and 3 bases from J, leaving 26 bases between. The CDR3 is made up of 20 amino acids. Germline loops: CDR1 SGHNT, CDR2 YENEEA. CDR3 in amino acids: CASSLEVHDSPGPPDYGYTF. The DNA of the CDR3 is TGTGCCAGCAGCTTAGAAGTACACGACTCACCCGGGCCCCCGGACTATGGCTACACCTTC. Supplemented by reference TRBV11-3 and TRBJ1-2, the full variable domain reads EAGVVQSPRYKIIEKKQPVAFWCNPISGHNTLYWYLQNLGQGPELLIRYENEEAVDDSQLPKDRFSAERLKGVDSTLKIQPAELGDSAVYLCASSLEVHDSPGPPDYGYTFGSGTRLTVV.

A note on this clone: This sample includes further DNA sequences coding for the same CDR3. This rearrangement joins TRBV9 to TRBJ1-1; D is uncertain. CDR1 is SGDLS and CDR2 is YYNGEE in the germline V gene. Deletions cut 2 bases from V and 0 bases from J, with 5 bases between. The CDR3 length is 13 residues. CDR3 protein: CASSVDMNTEAFF. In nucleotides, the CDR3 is TGTGCCAGCAGCGTCGACATGAACACTGAAGCTTTCTTT.

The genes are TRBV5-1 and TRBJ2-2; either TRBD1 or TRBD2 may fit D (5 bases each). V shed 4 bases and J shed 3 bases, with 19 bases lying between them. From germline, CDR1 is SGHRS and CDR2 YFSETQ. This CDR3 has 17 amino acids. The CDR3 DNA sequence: TGCGCCAGCAGCCAATCTTTCTTACCGGGGCACACCGGGGAGCTGTTTTTT. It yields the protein CASSQSFLPGHTGELFF. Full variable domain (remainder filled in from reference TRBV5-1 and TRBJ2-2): KAGVTQTPRYLIKTRGQQVTLSCSPISGHRSVSWYQQTPGQGLQFLFEYFSETQRNKGNFPGRFSGRQFSNSRSEMNVSTLELGDSALYLCASSQSFLPGHTGELFFGEGSRLTVL.